Listed below are T cell receptor beta chains from one sample, sequenced in a study of identical twins. TCRdb reprocessed the 5' RACE reads with MiXCR, giving one entry per CDR3 protein. The data contain a few hundred thousand distinct CDR3 sequences, nearly 10% of them seen just once; the ten biggest clones take up roughly 3%. These sequences were also reported in another study, on yellow fever vaccine responses in identical twins.

Sequencing was done on a sample of PBMCs. Receptors were obtained from a woman between 18 and 29 years old in good health. Each CDR3 is given with its conserved first and last residue. The order of the fields is V gene, D gene, J gene, clone size, CDR3 protein, CDR3 DNA. D genes are given only for firm matches. Not all rows give a size; the values are once, few, many and, for expanded clones, a class.

TRBV20-1	.	TRBJ2-5	.	CSNSEGDCETQYF	TGCAGTAACTCGGAAGGGGATTGCGAGACCCAGTACTTC
TRBV10-3	TRBD2	TRBJ2-3	few	CAITGLAGGPDTQYF	TGTGCCATCACCGGACTAGCGGGAGGGCCAGATACGCAGTATTTT
TRBV4-3	.	TRBJ2-2	.	CASSEYVGRSNTGELFF	TGCGCCAGCAGCGAATATGTGGGACGATCGAACACCGGGGAGCTGTTTTTT
TRBV5-5	.	TRBJ2-3	many	CASSFEGRPADTQYF	TGTGCCAGCAGCTTTGAAGGGAGGCCCGCAGATACGCAGTATTTT
TRBV3-1	TRBD1	TRBJ2-3	few	CASSQLPGQGYTDTQYF	TGTGCCAGCAGCCAGCTTCCGGGACAGGGGTACACAGATACGCAGTATTTT
TRBV10-2	.	TRBJ2-7	few	CASSERSLSEQYF	TGCGCCAGCAGTGAACGGTCCCTTTCCGAGCAGTACTTC
TRBV2	.	TRBJ1-5	.	CASRQESNQPQHF	TGTGCCAGCAGACAGGAATCCAATCAGCCCCAGCATTTT
TRBV7-3	.	TRBJ2-5	few	CASSSQPRGIEETQYF	TGTGCCAGCAGCTCCCAACCCAGGGGCATTGAAGAGACCCAGTACTTC
TRBV3-1	TRBD2	TRBJ2-1	.	CASSRDSGRTRSLQFF	TGTGCCAGCAGCCGAGATTCCGGGCGGACTAGAAGTTTACAGTTCTTC
TRBV6-1	.	TRBJ1-1	many	CASNPKGRNTEAFF	TGTGCCAGCAACCCGAAGGGGCGGAACACTGAAGCTTTCTTT
TRBV7-2	TRBD2	TRBJ2-5	few	CASSLVRGNGETQYF	TGTGCCAGCAGCTTAGTGCGGGGGAATGGCGAGACCCAGTACTTC
TRBV29-1	.	TRBJ2-7	many	CSVVSGVQRGEQYF	TGCAGCGTTGTGTCAGGGGTTCAGCGGGGCGAGCAGTACTTC
TRBV12-3/TRBV12-4	TRBD2	TRBJ2-3	many	CASSLVLAGGSDTQYF	TGTGCCAGCAGTTTAGTCCTAGCGGGGGGGTCAGATACGCAGTATTTT
TRBV6-5	.	TRBJ1-4	.	CASSYPSGTGGEKLFF	TGTGCCAGCAGTTATCCCTCCGGGACGGGAGGGGAAAAACTGTTTTTT
TRBV5-4	.	TRBJ2-5	few	CASSFGVETQYF	TGTGCCAGCAGCTTTGGGGTCGAGACCCAGTACTTC
TRBV10-3	.	TRBJ2-1	many	CAISAEENLGGEQFF	TGTGCCATCAGTGCAGAAGAGAACCTTGGTGGTGAGCAGTTCTTC
TRBV20-1	.	TRBJ2-7	few	CSAAAATYYEQYF	TGCAGTGCTGCGGCAGCGACCTACTACGAGCAGTACTTC
TRBV20-1	TRBD1	TRBJ1-5	many	CSASRGQGTQQPQHF	TGCAGTGCTAGTCGAGGACAGGGAACCCAGCAGCCCCAGCATTTT
TRBV6-2/TRBV6-3	.	TRBJ2-7	.	CASSYMGVGYEQYF	TGTGCCAGCAGTTATATGGGTGTGGGCTACGAGCAGTACTTC
TRBV20-1	.	TRBJ2-1	few	CSARGGLGSYNEQFF	TGCAGTGCTAGAGGAGGATTGGGGAGTTACAATGAGCAGTTCTTC
TRBV27	TRBD2	TRBJ2-3	.	CASTPVGLAGVPSSTDTQYF	TGTGCCAGCACCCCCGTGGGACTAGCGGGGGTACCTTCTAGCACAGATACGCAGTATTTT
TRBV10-3	.	TRBJ2-3	.	CAISESGQGQYF	TGTGCCATCAGTGAGTCGGGGCAGGGGCAGTATTTT
TRBV20-1	TRBD2	TRBJ2-2	few	CSARQRAGPNTGELFF	TGCAGTGCTAGACAAAGAGCGGGACCAAACACCGGGGAGCTGTTTTTT
TRBV7-2	.	TRBJ2-3	many	CASSQLSGLLTQYF	TGTGCCAGCAGCCAACTTTCCGGTTTGCTTACGCAGTATTTT
TRBV6-1	TRBD2	TRBJ2-7	many	CASRAISGSSYEQYF	TGTGCCAGCAGAGCCATTAGCGGGAGCTCCTACGAGCAGTACTTC
TRBV6-5	TRBD1	TRBJ2-7	.	CASSYSPRQGWSYEQYF	TGTGCCAGCAGTTATTCCCCCCGACAGGGTTGGTCCTACGAGCAGTACTTC
TRBV30	.	TRBJ2-4	.	CAWSVYDGTLAKNIQYF	TGTGCCTGGAGTGTCTACGACGGGACCCTAGCCAAAAACATTCAGTACTTC
TRBV4-2	TRBD2	TRBJ2-3	many	CASSQELLAKAQYF	TGTGCCAGCAGCCAAGAACTACTAGCGAAGGCGCAGTATTTT
TRBV7-6	TRBD1	TRBJ2-3	.	CASSLPGDRGSTDTQYF	TGTGCCAGCAGCTTACCTGGGGACAGGGGTTCCACAGATACGCAGTATTTT
TRBV29-1	.	TRBJ2-1	few	CSVNPLGSSYNEQFF	TGCAGCGTCAACCCGTTAGGAAGCTCCTACAATGAGCAGTTCTTC
TRBV7-7	TRBD1	TRBJ1-4	many	CASSLGTGEETNEKLFF	TGTGCTAGCAGCCTGGGGACAGGGGAGGAGACTAATGAAAAACTGTTTTTT
TRBV5-5	.	TRBJ2-4	.	CASSLPPAGSMDIQYF	TGTGCCAGCAGCTTACCCCCCGCTGGGTCAATGGACATTCAGTACTTC
TRBV6-2/TRBV6-3	TRBD2	TRBJ2-3	.	CASSFSRERSGRRQDTQYF	TGTGCCAGCAGTTTTTCCCGGGAGCGCAGCGGGAGGCGACAGGATACGCAGTATTTT
TRBV3-1	TRBD2	TRBJ2-1	.	CATCQDPSVGRGSYNEQFF	TGTGCCACCTGCCAAGATCCCTCGGTGGGGAGGGGCTCCTACAATGAGCAGTTCTTC
TRBV5-1	.	TRBJ1-2	many	CASSSTGFNYGYTF	TGCGCCAGCAGCTCGACAGGATTTAACTATGGCTACACCTTC
TRBV29-1	.	TRBJ2-4	few	CSVAVGSGKNIQYF	TGCAGCGTTGCAGTCGGGAGTGGCAAAAACATTCAGTACTTC
TRBV12-3/TRBV12-4	TRBD2	TRBJ2-3	.	CASSSSSGSVGTQYF	TGTGCCAGCAGTTCGTCTAGCGGGAGTGTCGGTACGCAGTATTTT
TRBV7-6	.	TRBJ2-5	.	CASSLEPFDVTQYF	TGTGCCAGCAGCTTAGAACCTTTCGACGTGACCCAGTACTTC
TRBV5-1	TRBD1	TRBJ1-1	few	CASSRTGGVVTEAFF	TGCGCCAGCAGCCGGACAGGGGGAGTTGTCACTGAAGCTTTCTTT
TRBV20-1	.	TRBJ1-5	many	CSAGAGSNNQPQHF	TGCAGTGCTGGCGCCGGTAGCAACAATCAGCCCCAGCATTTT